This TCR beta chain was sequenced for a study of cytomegalovirus exposure and HLA in healthy donors. About the research overall: Around 85 million unique TCRs from HLA-typed donors were held in an early data release. Points from the study as a whole: A later analysis linked 15,000 to 20,000 TCR beta sequences to HLA alleles at 0.05 false discovery rate. Associated with cytomegalovirus, according to the listing, were some 150 TCR beta chains. Previous analysis showed most TCR beta V segments were productive about 87% or about 30% of the time.

On this clone: The antigen remains unidentified.

Researchers ran the PCR with 60 Vbeta and 13 Jbeta primers. Only in-frame clones appear in the TCRdb table, and some are missing; sequencing was by immunoSEQ multiplex PCR. Of a few hundred thousand clones listed, approximately 80% are singletons. CDR1 is SGHNT, CDR2 YYREEE, per germline (reference sequence). Between the trimmed V and J ends, which lost 4 bases and 13 bases, there was a span of 20 bases. The CDR3 consists of 14 residues. This chain links TRBV5-4 with TRBJ2-2; no firm D call. Sequencing was carried out using PBMCs. The TCR comes from a girl aged 2 to 9 in good health and CMV-seronegative. The CDR3 coding sequence is TGTGCCAGCAGCGGATCAGACTCGATAAAGCGGCTGTTTTTT. This sequence encodes CASSGSDSIKRLFF.